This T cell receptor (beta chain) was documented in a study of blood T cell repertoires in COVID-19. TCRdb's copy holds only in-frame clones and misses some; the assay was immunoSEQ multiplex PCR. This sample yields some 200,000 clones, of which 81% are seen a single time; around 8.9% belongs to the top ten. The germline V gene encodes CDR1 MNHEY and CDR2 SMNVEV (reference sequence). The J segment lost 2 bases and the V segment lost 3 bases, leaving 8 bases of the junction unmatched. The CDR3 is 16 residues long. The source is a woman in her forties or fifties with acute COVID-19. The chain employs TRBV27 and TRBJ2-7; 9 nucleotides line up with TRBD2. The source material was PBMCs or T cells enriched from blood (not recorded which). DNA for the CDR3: TGTGCCAGCAGTTTGGGGGGCGGGAGGGGGCCCTACGAGCAGTACTTC. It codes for CASSLGGGRGPYEQYF.